This TCR beta chain was observed in a study of T cells in Graves' hyperthyroidism and ophthalmopathy. In the study overall: Staff took peripheral blood when the initial diagnosis was made, before any treatment began.

Amplification of TCR beta CDR3 regions was performed using RNA transcripts as template. Carried out on the TCR CDR3, a first-round RT-PCR used the HTBI primer set. Using its own MiXCR run on the multiplex PCR reads, TCRdb lists one record per CDR3 protein. The table has 300,000 or so distinct CDR3 sequences, roughly a fifth seen once. With 3 bases removed from V and 8 bases from J, the gap between germline ends came to 7 bases. The CDR3 contains 11 residues. Germline V gene lookup returns CDR1 GTSNPN and CDR2 SVGIG (reference sequence). The diagnostic basis comprised clinical symptoms, serum thyroxine and TRAb, thyroid ultrasound and orbital computed tomography.

The genes are TRBV30 and TRBJ2-2, with a weak D call TRBD1 (5 bases). The sequencing input was blood. This sequence was found in a woman between 50 and 59 years old with Graves' hyperthyroidism. The CDR3 here is CAWSRQGELFF. In DNA, the CDR3 is TGTGCCTGGAGCCGACAGGGGGAGCTGTTTTTT. The full variable domain, in which reference TRBV30 and TRBJ2-2 provide the parts outside the CDR3, is SQTIHQWPATLVQPVGSPLSLECTVEGTSNPNLYWYRQAAGRGLQLLFYSVGIGQISSEVPQNLSASRPQDRQFILSSKKLLLSDSGFYLCAWSRQGELFFGEGSRLTVL.